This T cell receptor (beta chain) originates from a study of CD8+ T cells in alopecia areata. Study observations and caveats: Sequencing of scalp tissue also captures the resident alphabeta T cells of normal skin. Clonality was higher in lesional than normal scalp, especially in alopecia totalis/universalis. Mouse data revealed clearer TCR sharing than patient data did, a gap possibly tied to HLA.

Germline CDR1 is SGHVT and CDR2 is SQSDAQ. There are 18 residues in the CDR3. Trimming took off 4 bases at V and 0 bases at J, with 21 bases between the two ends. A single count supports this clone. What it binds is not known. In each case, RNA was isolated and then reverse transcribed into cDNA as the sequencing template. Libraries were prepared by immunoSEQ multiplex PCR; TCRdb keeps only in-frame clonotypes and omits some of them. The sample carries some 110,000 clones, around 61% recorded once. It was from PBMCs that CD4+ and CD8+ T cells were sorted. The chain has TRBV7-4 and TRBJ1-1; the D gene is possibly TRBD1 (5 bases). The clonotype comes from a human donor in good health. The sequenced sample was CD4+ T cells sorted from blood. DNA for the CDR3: TGTGCCAGCAGCTACCGAAGGGAGGGCAGGGTAATGAACACTGAAGCTTTCTTT. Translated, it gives CASSYRREGRVMNTEAFF.